This TCR beta chain was observed in a study of cytomegalovirus exposure and HLA in healthy donors. Study in general: Out of 398 genotyped donors, about 80% belonged to the Caucasian-associated ancestry cluster.

With 60 Vbeta and 13 Jbeta primers, the PCR was carried out. Profiled with immunoSEQ multiplex PCR; TCRdb holds only in-frame clones, not every one. This table holds 200,000 to 250,000 clones. Points from the study as a whole: Serostatus for CMV was the only available immune exposure information. A few chains tied to CMV proved CMV antigen-specific in vitro. For most TCR beta V segments, an earlier analysis put the productive rate at about 87% or about 30% of the time.

To note about this clone: Its antigen is not identified.

The source of this sequence is a woman in her twenties or thirties in good health and CMV-seropositive. Sequencing input: PBMCs.

The CDR3 sequence is CASSLQPGEGEQYF. The DNA of the CDR3 is TGTGCCAGCAGCTTGCAGCCAGGGGAGGGCGAGCAGTACTTC. This chain links TRBV5-5 with TRBJ2-7; possible D gene TRBD2, 7 bases. Trimming shortened V by 1 base and J by 6 bases, and 14 bases separated the two germline ends. The germline gives CDR1 SGHKS, CDR2 YYEKEE (reference sequence). The CDR3 length is 14 residues.